This TCR beta chain was observed in a study of blood T cell repertoires in COVID-19. Study in general: Samples of COVID-19 (acute and convalescent) were obtained from the United States, Italy and Spain.

The authors' processing: Estimation of nucleated cell counts relied on the amplification of reference gene primers. Produced via immunoSEQ multiplex PCR; TCRdb's table is partial and in-frame only. That table gives V, J and clone size, and the DNA gave D and trimming. The top ten hold about 5.3% of the sample, which has under 200,000 clones, about 85% seen once. CDR1 and CDR2 from the germline V gene are SEHNR and FQNEAQ (reference sequence). V was trimmed by 1 base and J by 3 bases, leaving 15 bases between them. The CDR3 length is 16 residues. Participants' own reports of clinical history determined their cohort assignment.

The clonotype comes from a woman between 40 and 55 years old with acute COVID-19. V usage is TRBV7-9 and J usage is TRBJ2-5, with D tentatively TRBD2 (6 bases). The source material was PBMCs or T cells enriched from blood (not recorded which). CDR3 in amino acids: CASSLDAIAAKETQYF. CDR3 coding DNA: TGTGCCAGCAGCTTAGATGCAATAGCGGCTAAAGAGACCCAGTACTTC.